This T cell receptor (beta chain) was found in a study of T-cell memory formation after mild COVID-19. On the study more broadly: In these data, TCR clusters were largely donor specific. Study-level findings and limits: Some responding clones appeared in pre-infection memory, suggesting cross-reactive memory joined.

In this sample, this clonotype turned up a few times. What it binds is not known. cDNA libraries for TCR alpha and TCR beta, carrying sample barcodes and UMIs, came from 5'RACE with constant-segment primers. One entry per CDR3 protein results from TCRdb running MiXCR on the 5' RACE reads. The sample holds hundreds of thousands of distinct CDR3 sequences, 18% seen once. CDR3 length: 15 amino acids. The germline V gene has CDR1 SGHKS and CDR2 YYEKEE (reference sequence). Trimming took off 0 bases at V and 3 bases at J, with 12 bases between the two ends. The chain joins TRBV5-5 to TRBJ1-2; D is ambiguous. Sequences were obtained from PBMCs or a T cell subset sorted from them (not recorded which). This TCR was sampled from an adult woman who had mild COVID-19 (a few samples of this study predate the infection). Cell type and time point are not known. The CDR3 region is CASSLVVKGHYGYTF. The CDR3 bases are TGTGCCAGCAGCTTGGTAGTTAAGGGCCACTATGGCTACACCTTC.